Included here is one T cell receptor beta chain sequence, with context. Its antigen is unidentified. Measured with immunoSEQ multiplex PCR; TCRdb has only the in-frame clones, and not every one. Of 120,000 to 150,000 clones listed, around nine tenths are singletons. The germline V gene encodes CDR1 MNHEY and CDR2 SVGAGI. CDR3 length: 13 amino acids. Trimming took 0 bases from V and 7 from J, leaving 9 bases between them. This sample stems from a study of T cell responses to AZD1222 COVID-19 vaccine. Findings of the study overall: Only a handful of AZD1222 recipients tested seropositive at baseline. White British donors predominated, females outnumbered males, and clonal diversity was possibly underestimated.

The chain uses TRBV6-5 and TRBJ1-1; D is possibly TRBD1 (6 bases). This material consisted of peripheral blood, taken on day 0 of AZD1222 vaccination. The clonotype comes from an adult in good health. CDR3 sequence: CASSYSGDNEAFF. In nucleotides, the CDR3 is TGTGCCAGCAGTTACTCTGGGGACAATGAAGCTTTCTTT.